This T cell receptor beta chain appears in the sequencing data of a study of blood T cell repertoires in COVID-19. The overall study: Samples taken during acute and convalescent COVID-19 were collected in the United States, Italy and Spain.

Methods used by the authors: For nucleated cells, counts were estimated from reference gene primer amplification. Assay used: immunoSEQ multiplex PCR; TCRdb lists only in-frame clones, some missing. V, J and clone size are those of that table, while D and trimming were read from the DNA. The data hold 150,000 or so clones, with 77% observed a single time. The J segment lost 3 bases and the V segment lost 5 bases, leaving 5 bases of the junction unmatched. The germline V gene has CDR1 SGHAT and CDR2 FQNNGV. This CDR3 is built from 16 residues. The chain joins TRBV11-2 to TRBJ2-2; TRBD2 aligns across 11 bases. The TCR originated in a woman in her fifties or sixties with active or convalescent COVID-19. Sequencing was performed on peripheral blood. The CDR3 nucleotides read TGTGCCAGCAGCACCGGGACTAGCGGCTACACCGGGGAGCTGTTTTTT. This sequence encodes CASSTGTSGYTGELFF.